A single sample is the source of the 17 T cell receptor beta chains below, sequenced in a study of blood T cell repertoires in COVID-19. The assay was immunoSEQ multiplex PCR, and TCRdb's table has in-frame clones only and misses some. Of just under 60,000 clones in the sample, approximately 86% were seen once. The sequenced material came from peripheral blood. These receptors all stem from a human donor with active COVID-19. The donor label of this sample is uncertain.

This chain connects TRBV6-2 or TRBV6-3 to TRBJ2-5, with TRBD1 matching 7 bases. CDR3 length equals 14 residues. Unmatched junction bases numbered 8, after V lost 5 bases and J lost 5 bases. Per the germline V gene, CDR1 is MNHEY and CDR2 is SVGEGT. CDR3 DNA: TGTGCCAGCAGTCTAGGGGGCGGCTCGGAGACCCAGTACTTC. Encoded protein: CASSLGGGSETQYF.

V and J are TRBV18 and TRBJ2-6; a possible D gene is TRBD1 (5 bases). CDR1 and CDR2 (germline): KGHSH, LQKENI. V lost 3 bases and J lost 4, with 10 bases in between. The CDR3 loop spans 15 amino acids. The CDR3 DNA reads TGTGCCAGCTCACCCCAGGGTGCGGGGGCCAACGTCCTGACTTTC. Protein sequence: CASSPQGAGANVLTF. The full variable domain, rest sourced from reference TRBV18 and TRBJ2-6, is NAGVMQNPRHLVRRRGQEARLRCSPMKGHSHVYWYRQLPEEGLKFMVYLQKENIIDESGMPKERFSAEFPKEGPSILRIQQVVRGDSAAYFCASSPQGAGANVLTFGAGSRLTVL.

CDR3 loop: CASSSPLFHEQFF. Here the CDR3 DNA reads TGTGCCAGCAGTTCCCCCCTTTTCCATGAGCAGTTCTTC. The V call is TRBV6-6, the J call TRBJ2-1, with D unclear. V lost 4 bases, J lost 8 bases, and 12 bases lay in between. Germline CDR1 and CDR2: MNHNY and SVGAGI (reference sequence). This CDR3 is built from 13 residues.

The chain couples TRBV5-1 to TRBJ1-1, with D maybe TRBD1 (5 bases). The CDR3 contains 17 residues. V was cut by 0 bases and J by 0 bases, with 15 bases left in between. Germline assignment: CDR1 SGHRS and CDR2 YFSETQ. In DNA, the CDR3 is TGCGCCAGCAGCTTGGCCCTTGGGCAGGGCCTGAACACTGAAGCTTTCTTT. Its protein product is CASSLALGQGLNTEAFF.

The CDR3 spells CASSDRRGSGLLEQYF. In DNA, the CDR3 is TGTGCCAGCAGTGATCGCAGGGGGTCTGGATTGTTGGAGCAGTACTTC. The gene calls are TRBV6-1 and TRBJ2-7, with 7 positions matching TRBD1. V was pared by 3 bases and J by 7 bases, with 15 bases of the junction left unmatched. CDR1 is MNHNS, CDR2 SASEGT, per germline. This CDR3 spans 16 amino acids.

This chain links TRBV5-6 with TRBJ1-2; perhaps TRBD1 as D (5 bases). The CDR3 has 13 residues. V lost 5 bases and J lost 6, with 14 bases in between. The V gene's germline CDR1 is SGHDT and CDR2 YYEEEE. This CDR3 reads CASRKQVTDGYTF. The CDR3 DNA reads TGTGCCAGCAGAAAACAGGTGACGGATGGCTACACCTTC.

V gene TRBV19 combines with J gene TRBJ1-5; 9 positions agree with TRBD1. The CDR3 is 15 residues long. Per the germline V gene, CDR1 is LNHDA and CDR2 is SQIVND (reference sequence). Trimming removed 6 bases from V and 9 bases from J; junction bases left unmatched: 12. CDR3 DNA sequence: TGTGCCAGTAGGCCCGAGACAGGGGGTTCTCGGCCCCAGCATTTT. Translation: CASRPETGGSRPQHF.

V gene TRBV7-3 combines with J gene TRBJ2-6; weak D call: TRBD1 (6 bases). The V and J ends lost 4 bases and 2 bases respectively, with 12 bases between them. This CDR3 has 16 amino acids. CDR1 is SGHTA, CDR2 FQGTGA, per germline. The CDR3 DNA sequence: TGTGCCAGCAGCTCCTCCCCAGGGGCTGGGGCCAACGTCCTGACTTTC. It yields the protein CASSSSPGAGANVLTF.

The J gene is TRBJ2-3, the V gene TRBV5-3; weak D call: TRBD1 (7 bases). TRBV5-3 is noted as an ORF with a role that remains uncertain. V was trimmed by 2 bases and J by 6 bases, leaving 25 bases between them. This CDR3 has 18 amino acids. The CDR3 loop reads CARSFTNTTGFGRDTQYF. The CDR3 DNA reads TGTGCCAGAAGCTTCACAAACACGACAGGGTTTGGGAGGGATACGCAGTATTTT.

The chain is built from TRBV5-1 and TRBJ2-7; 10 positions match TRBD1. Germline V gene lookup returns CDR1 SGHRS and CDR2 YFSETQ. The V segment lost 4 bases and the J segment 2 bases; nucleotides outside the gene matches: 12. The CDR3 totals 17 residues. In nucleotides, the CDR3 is TGCGCCAGCAGCCGGCGCAGTGGACAGGGGGTTCCCTACGAGCAGTACTTC. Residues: CASSRRSGQGVPYEQYF.

CDR3 amino acids: CASRMPGFDTEAFF. For the CDR3, the DNA is TGTGCCAGCCGAATGCCCGGGTTTGACACTGAAGCTTTCTTT. J is TRBJ1-1 and V is TRBV28; no definite D call. The V end lost 8 bases, the J end lost 3 bases, and 16 bases lay between the germline ends. Germline V gene data show CDR1 as MDHEN and CDR2 as SYDVKM. The CDR3 length is 14 residues.

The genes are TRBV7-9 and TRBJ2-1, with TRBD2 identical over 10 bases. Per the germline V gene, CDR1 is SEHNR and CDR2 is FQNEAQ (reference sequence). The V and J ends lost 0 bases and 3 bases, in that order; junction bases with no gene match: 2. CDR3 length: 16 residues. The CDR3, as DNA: TGTGCCAGCAGCTTAGCACTAGCGGGAAGCTACAATGAGCAGTTCTTC. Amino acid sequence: CASSLALAGSYNEQFF.

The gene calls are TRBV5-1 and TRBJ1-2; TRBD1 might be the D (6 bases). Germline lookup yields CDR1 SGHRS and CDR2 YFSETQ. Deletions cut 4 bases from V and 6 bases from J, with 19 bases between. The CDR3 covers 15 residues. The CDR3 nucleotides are TGCGCCAGCAGCATACAGGGTTCGCCGCGAGATGGCTACACCTTC. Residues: CASSIQGSPRDGYTF.

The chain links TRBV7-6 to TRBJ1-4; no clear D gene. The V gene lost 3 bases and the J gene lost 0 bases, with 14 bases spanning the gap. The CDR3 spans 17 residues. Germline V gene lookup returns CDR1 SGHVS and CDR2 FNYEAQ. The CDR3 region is CASSLMIGIATNEKLFF. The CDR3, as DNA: TGTGCCAGCAGCTTGATGATCGGGATCGCAACTAATGAAAAACTGTTTTTT.

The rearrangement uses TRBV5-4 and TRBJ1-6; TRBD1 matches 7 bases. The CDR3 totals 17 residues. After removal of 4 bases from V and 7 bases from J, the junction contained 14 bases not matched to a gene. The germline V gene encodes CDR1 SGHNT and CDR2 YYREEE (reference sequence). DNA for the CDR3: TGTGCCAGCAGCGTGGGGGTTGCAGGGGGATTGAATTCACCCCTCCACTTT. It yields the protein CASSVGVAGGLNSPLHF.

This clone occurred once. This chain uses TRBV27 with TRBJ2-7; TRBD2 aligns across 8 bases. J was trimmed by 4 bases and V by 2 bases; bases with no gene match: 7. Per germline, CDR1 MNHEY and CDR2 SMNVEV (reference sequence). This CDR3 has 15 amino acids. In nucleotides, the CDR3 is TGTGCCAGCAGTTTAAACCGGGGGGGGAGGTACGAGCAGTACTTC. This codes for CASSLNRGGRYEQYF.

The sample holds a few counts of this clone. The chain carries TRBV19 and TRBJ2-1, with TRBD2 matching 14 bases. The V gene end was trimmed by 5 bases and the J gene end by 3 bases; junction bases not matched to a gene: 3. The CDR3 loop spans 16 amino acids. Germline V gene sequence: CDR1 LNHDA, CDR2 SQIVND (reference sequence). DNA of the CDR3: TGTGCCAGTAGTGTGACTAGCGGGAGGGGCTACAATGAGCAGTTCTTC. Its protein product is CASSVTSGRGYNEQFF.